This note documents a single TCR beta chain sequence. Its antigen is unidentified. The sample comes from a study of T-cell reconstitution after alpha-beta-depleted transplantation in children. Study results and caveats: About two months after transplant, alpha-beta T cells reportedly came from several hundred expanded graft clones.

TCRbeta library construction was performed incorporating unique molecular identifiers. TCRdb re-called the PCR reads through MiXCR, storing one row per CDR3 protein. The sample includes about 870,000 distinct CDR3 sequences, roughly 15% seen only once; the top ten take under 6%. V gave up 6 bases and J gave up 1 base, with 15 bases separating them. The CDR3 spans 15 residues. Germline CDR1 and CDR2: SEHNR and FQNEAQ (reference sequence). This specimen consisted of PBMCs, mostly from graft donor cells, obtained 360 days after TCRalphabeta/CD19-depleted stem cell transplant. The clonotype was recovered from a male patient between 10 and 17 years old who had a stem cell transplant for acute lymphoblastic leukemia, so the T cells may come from the graft donor. The chain uses TRBV7-9 and TRBJ2-5; D remains unclear. In DNA, the CDR3 is TGTGCCAGCAGTCAGGTCCTCCACAGCCAAGAGACCCAGTACTTC. It yields the protein CASSQVLHSQETQYF. The entire variable domain, with the rest obtained from reference TRBV7-9 and TRBJ2-5, is as follows: DTGVSQNPRHKITKRGQNVTFRCDPISEHNRLYWYRQTLGQGPEFLTYFQNEAQLEKSRLLSDRFSAERPKGSFSTLEIQRTEQGDSAMYLCASSQVLHSQETQYFGPGTRLLVL.